This T cell receptor beta chain originates from a study of cytomegalovirus exposure and HLA in healthy donors. Findings of the study overall: Common viral pathogens seemed to be connected with several of the most significant clusters, according to a later analysis.

As to this clone: Antigen unknown.

It was with 60 Vbeta and 13 Jbeta primers that the PCR ran. Sequencing was performed with immunoSEQ multiplex PCR; in TCRdb, only in-frame clones are kept and a portion is missing. The sample has approximately 75,000 clones, 84% seen once. Sequenced sample: PBMCs. The source of this sequence is a man in his 70s in good health and CMV-seropositive.

The DNA of the CDR3 is TGTGCCAGCAGCAAAGACCCAACAGGTCGGAACTATGGCTACACCTTC. It translates to CASSKDPTGRNYGYTF. This rearrangement joins TRBV9 to TRBJ1-2; D possibly corresponds to TRBD1 (5 bases). The CDR3 covers 16 residues. Germline-derived CDR1 and CDR2 are SGDLS and YYNGEE. With 4 bases removed from V and 2 bases from J, the gap between germline ends came to 18 bases.